A few counts support the clone carrying this T cell receptor (beta chain). The sample belongs to a study of Graves' ophthalmopathy and Graves' hyperthyroidism. It was on clinical symptoms, serum thyroxine, TRAb, thyroid ultrasound and orbital computed tomography that diagnosis relied. Amplified material comprised TCR beta CDR3 regions derived from RNA transcripts. The workflow started with a first-round RT-PCR run with HTBI primers and then moved on to a second-round multiplex PCR. A single record per CDR3 protein comes from TCRdb applying MiXCR to the multiplex PCR reads. The sample holds hundreds of thousands of distinct CDR3 sequences, roughly 14% seen once. Specimen: blood. The source of this sequence is a young woman with Graves' ophthalmopathy.

This CDR3 reads CAWSDLGGPSEQYF. The CDR3 DNA sequence: TGTGCCTGGAGTGATCTTGGAGGCCCCAGCGAGCAGTACTTC. This chain connects TRBV30 to TRBJ2-7; a weak D match, TRBD2 (5 bases). Between the trimmed V and J ends, which lost 1 base and 6 bases, there was a span of 16 bases. Germline assignment: CDR1 GTSNPN and CDR2 SVGIG (reference sequence). CDR3 length: 14 residues.